This entry is about one TCR beta chain. This clone came up a few times. Its antigen remains unidentified. Base quality data are lacking; no much larger clone is found one base away. Libraries were made using the immunoSEQ multiplex PCR assay. A mixture of 60 forward primers for TCR Vbeta segments and 13 reverse primers for TCR Jbeta segments was used in the multiplex PCR. The CDR3 region of rearranged TCR beta genes was amplified from genomic DNA by a multiplex PCR assay. The amplified TCR beta libraries were sequenced on the Illumina HiSeq System as 87-base-pair reads. Regarding the original processing steps: Across the roughly 670 repertoires, a later analysis counted approximately 83 million unique TCR beta chains, roughly 11 million of which were shared by at least two donors. A nearest-neighbor algorithm error-corrected the raw reads and collapsed the reads into unique sequences, merging closely related sequences to remove PCR and sequencing errors. Alignment of CDR3 sequences to IMGT reference sequences was used to assign V, D and J gene segments. For a sequence to be retained, a match of at least six nucleotides was required to both a V gene segment and a J gene segment. A rearrangement was called productive if the CDR3 had no stop codons and remained in frame with V and J, and every other rearrangement was called non-productive. Following IMGT convention, CDR3 was defined as the stretch from the second conserved V-encoded cysteine to the conserved J-encoded phenylalanine. Sequences without an unambiguous match to a single V gene segment were excluded from the earlier analysis of several hundred of the donors. An earlier analysis of several hundred of the donors classified V segments as functional when productive rearrangements were above 56.7% and as segregating when the standard deviation between donors was above 5%. A statistical classification framework was developed to diagnose cytomegalovirus status using the catalog of TCR beta chain sequences. V and J gene assignment, in a later analysis, came from comparing TCR nucleotide sequences with IMGT/GENE-DB human TR gene sequences. Using the TCRdist pipeline, a later analysis assigned CDR3 sequences along with most-parsimonious VDJ recombination scenarios. In a later analysis, each TCR beta chain was defined by its CDR3 amino acid sequence together with its V-gene family, and reads lacking a unique V-gene family were excluded. In a later analysis, approximately 590 highly shared, low-generation-probability nucleotide sequences were removed to address suspected cross-contamination and a sequencing artifact. For each public chain, a later analysis derived a clonal expansion index from normalized ranks of inferred template counts within each repertoire. In a later analysis, generation probabilities were computed with a VDJ recombination model fitted to out-of-frame rearrangements, and the resulting probabilities were checked against IGoR. A later analysis scored TCR-TCR, TCR-HLA and TCR-CMV co-occurrence with hypergeometric tests, applying a repertoire-size bias correction to TCR pairs. To estimate false discovery rates, a later analysis permuted the HLA or CMV assignments 20 times. A later analysis grouped co-occurring TCRs with DBSCAN, adding TCRdist sequence similarity when clustering within HLA-allele-positive subsets. For co-occurrence clustering, repertoires with fewer than 30,000 or more than 120,000 public chains were excluded, along with about five repertoires with anomalous nucleotide sharing. TCRdb's version of the immuneACCESS table is confined to in-frame rearrangements and falls short of the full clone set. An unresolved V gene accounts for under half of the shortfall where checked; the remainder is of unknown origin. That table furnishes V, J and clone size, whereas the DNA furnished D and trimming. The sample has 120,000 or so clones on record, roughly a tenth of them singletons. Approximately 4.4% of the sample lies in the top ten.

V sheds 6 bases and J sheds 1 base, leaving 15 bases between their ends. For CDR1 and CDR2, the germline V gene lists ENHRY and SYGVKD. Including cysteine and phenylalanine, the CDR3 has 15 amino acids. Here the CDR3 DNA is all that survives: 45 bases in frame from base 1. The cohort was made up of several hundred healthy bone marrow donors. All cohort members were sampled while nominally healthy, although unrecorded immune exposures were likely present. The donor tested CMV seropositive, placing the donor among the 310 or so seropositive members of the cohort. A peripheral blood sample was provided by each donor, and peripheral blood mononuclear cells were used for TCR beta sequencing. Genomic DNA extraction from the blood cell samples was performed with the Qiagen DNeasy Blood Extraction Kit. These data belong to a study of cytomegalovirus exposure and HLA in healthy donors (dated by TCRdb to about 2017). In terms of the full investigation: An earlier analysis of roughly 500 of the donors reported 276 Gb of sequence data and around 110 million unique TCR beta sequences obtained from some 200 million T cells. In an earlier analysis of 500 to 650 of the donors, high-throughput TCR beta sequencing was used to judge whether each TCR beta V gene segment behaved as functional or pseudogenic. Alongside the repertoire data, information on donor age, sex, ethnicity and CMV serostatus was compiled. Among a few hundred genotyped donors of the cohort, an average of around 240,000 unique TCR beta nucleotide sequences were sequenced per donor, approximately 20% of them non-productive. Every discovery cohort repertoire had been produced on one sequencing platform. HLA typing included class I and class II loci at four-digit resolution. Typing coverage varied by locus: roughly 629-640 donors for A, B, C, DRB1 and DQB1; 522 for DQA1; nearly 610 for DPA1; approximately 470 for DPB1. Among the roughly 400 genotyped donors, about 83% belonged to the genetic ancestry cluster associated with self-reported Caucasian donors. The study aimed to test whether signatures of past pathogen exposure could be identified by cataloging public T cell receptors. Rather than using new phenotypic data, the later analysis identified candidate immune exposures from TCR beta sequences and from how often those sequences occurred across donors. Roughly 290 gigabases of sequencing data and around 80 million unique TCR sequences made up an early release that covered some 640 HLA-typed donors. A separate validation cohort of 90 to 150 different subjects was used in addition to the approximately 700-subject first cohort. A handful of DR-DQ haplotypes were handled as single units for association and clustering because linkage in the cohort was strong. To predict cytomegalovirus infection status, the study brought together high-throughput TCR immunosequencing, statistical association of individual TCRs with disease status, and machine learning. A later genetic analysis took genome-wide SNP genotypes for 398 of the 666 donors and used that subset as a discovery cohort. The study used immunosequencing to profile the T cell repertoires of several hundred subjects and linked those repertoires to cytomegalovirus serostatus. To study patterns of TCR occurrence, a later analysis re-analyzed previously published TCR beta repertoires from just over 650 donors and added high-resolution HLA genotyping. General study outcomes and caveats: A later analysis associated about 18,000 TCR beta sequences with specific HLA alleles at a false discovery rate of 0.05. For the cohort, immune exposure information was limited to CMV serostatus. According to the authors, the approach could potentially be generalized to other disease states and immunological phenotypes. A later analysis found that TCR association rates varied across HLA loci, with DRB1 alleles showing the most associated TCRs and HLA-C alleles the fewest. Because counts were too low, 15 or so rarely observed V segments, including chromosome 9 orphons, were excluded from the earlier analysis of 587 of the donors. In an earlier analysis of around 600 of the donors, most TCR beta V segments were observed in productive rearrangements about 87% or about 30% of the time, broadly matching IMGT annotations. Three of the identified cytomegalovirus-associated TCR beta chains were confirmed in vitro to be specific for cytomegalovirus antigens. According to a later analysis, parvovirus B19, influenza, CMV and Epstein-Barr virus appeared linked to several top co-occurrence clusters. Because some donors lacked HLA typing at each locus, the association tests relied only on the typed subset. Some IMGT-functional V segments, including TRBV6-2 and TRBV6-3, could not be told apart with the 87-base-pair reads, so those segments were excluded. A later analysis found that HLA-associated TCR beta chains were more clonally expanded and had lower generation probabilities than equally common non-associated chains. The presence/absence analyses assumed that sequencing depth was roughly uniform across donors, and that assumption may not be true. A group of highly shared sequence variants was considered likely to be a technical artifact of the sequencing pipeline. In this cohort, only TCR beta chains were sequenced, and detectable features were limited by the absence of alpha or paired-chain data. A further reported finding was that TCR beta sequences accurately predicted the HLA-A and HLA-B alleles for most subjects in the first cohort. According to a later analysis, most CMV-associated TCR beta chains appeared to be HLA-restricted, and the HLA associations seemed to be driven largely by CMV exposure. In a later genetic analysis, a missense DCLRE1C variant was associated with V-gene and J-gene trimming of TCR beta chains, and the association was replicated in an independent cohort. Across donors, most TCR sequences were observed very rarely, whereas some public TCRs were present in many individuals. Compared with the approximately 670-donor mean, donors in an Asian-associated ancestry cluster had fewer N-insertions in productive TCRs, according to a later genetic analysis. When HLA alleles, especially DR and DQ, strongly co-occurred, attributing TCR associations to individual alleles was difficult. A total of roughly 160 TCR beta chains were listed by the study as associated with cytomegalovirus. Correlated functional status among segregating V segments might reflect linkage disequilibrium, but an unknown experimental factor could not be ruled out. Cytomegalovirus status was reported to be diagnosed by the classifier with high specificity and sensitivity in both the original and validation cohorts.

Sequencing used PBMCs. The chain joins TRBV10-3 to TRBJ1-1; a tentative D match to TRBD1 spans 6 bases. The receptor's source is a woman between 18 and 29 years old in good health and CMV-seropositive. In nucleotides, the sequence is TGTGCCATCAGGGCGAATTTGGACAGGAACACTGAAGCTTTCTTT. Translation gives CAIRANLDRNTEAFF.